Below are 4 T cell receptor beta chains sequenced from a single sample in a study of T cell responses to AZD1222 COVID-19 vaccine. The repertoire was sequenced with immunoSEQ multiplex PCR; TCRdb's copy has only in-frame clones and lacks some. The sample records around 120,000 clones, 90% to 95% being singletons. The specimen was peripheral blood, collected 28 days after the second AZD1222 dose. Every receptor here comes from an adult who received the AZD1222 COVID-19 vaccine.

CDR3 nucleotides: TGTGCCAGCAGCCAAGGAACAGGAGGGGTTTATGGCTACACCTTC. Amino acids: CASSQGTGGVYGYTF. This rearrangement joins TRBV3-1 (or the pseudogene TRBV3-2) to TRBJ1-2, with D possibly being TRBD1 (5 bases). Germline lookup yields CDR1 LGHDT and CDR2 YNNKEL (reference sequence). There are 15 residues in the CDR3. Trimming left V 1 base short and J 5 bases short, with 14 bases between.

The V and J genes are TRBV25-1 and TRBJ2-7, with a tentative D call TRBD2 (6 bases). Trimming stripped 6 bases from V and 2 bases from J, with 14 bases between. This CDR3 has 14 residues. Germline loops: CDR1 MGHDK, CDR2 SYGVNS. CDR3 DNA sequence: TGTGCCAGCAGAGTTGGAGGGCCCCCCTACGAGCAGTACTTC. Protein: CASRVGGPPYEQYF.

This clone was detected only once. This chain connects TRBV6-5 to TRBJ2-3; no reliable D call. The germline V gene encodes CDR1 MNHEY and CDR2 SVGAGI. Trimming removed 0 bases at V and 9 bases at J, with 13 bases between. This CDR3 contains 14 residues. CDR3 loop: CASSYSALSGTQYF. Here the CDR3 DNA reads TGTGCCAGCAGTTACTCGGCACTTTCGGGCACGCAGTATTTT.

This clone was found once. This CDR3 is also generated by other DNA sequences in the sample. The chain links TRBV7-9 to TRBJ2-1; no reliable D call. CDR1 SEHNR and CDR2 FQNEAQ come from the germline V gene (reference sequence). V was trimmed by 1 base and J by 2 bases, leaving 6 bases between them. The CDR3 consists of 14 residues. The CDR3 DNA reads TGTGCCAGCAGCTTAGATAGAGCCTACAATGAGCAGTTCTTC. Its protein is CASSLDRAYNEQFF.